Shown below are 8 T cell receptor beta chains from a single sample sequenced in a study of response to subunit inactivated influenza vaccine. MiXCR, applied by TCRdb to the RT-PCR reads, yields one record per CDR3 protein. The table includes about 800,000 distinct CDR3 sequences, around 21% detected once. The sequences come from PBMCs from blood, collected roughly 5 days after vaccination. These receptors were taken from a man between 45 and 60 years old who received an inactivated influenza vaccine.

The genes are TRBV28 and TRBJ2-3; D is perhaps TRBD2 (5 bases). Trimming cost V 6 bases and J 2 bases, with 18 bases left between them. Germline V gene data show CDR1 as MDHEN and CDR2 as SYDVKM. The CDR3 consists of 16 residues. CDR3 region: CASRPLSERNTDTQYF. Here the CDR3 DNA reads TGTGCCAGCAGGCCCCTTTCGGAGCGGAACACAGATACGCAGTATTTT.

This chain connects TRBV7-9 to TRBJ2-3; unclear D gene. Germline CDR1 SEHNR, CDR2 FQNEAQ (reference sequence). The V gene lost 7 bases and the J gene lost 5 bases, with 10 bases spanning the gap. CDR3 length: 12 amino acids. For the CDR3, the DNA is TGTGCCAGCAACCCAACGGGAGATACGCAGTATTTT. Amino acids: CASNPTGDTQYF.

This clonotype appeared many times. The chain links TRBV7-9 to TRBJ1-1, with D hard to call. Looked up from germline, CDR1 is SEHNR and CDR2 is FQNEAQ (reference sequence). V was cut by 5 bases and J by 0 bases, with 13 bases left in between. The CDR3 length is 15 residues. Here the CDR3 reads CASSPKQRLNTEAFF. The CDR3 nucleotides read TGTGCCAGCAGCCCTAAACAGAGATTGAACACTGAAGCTTTCTTT.

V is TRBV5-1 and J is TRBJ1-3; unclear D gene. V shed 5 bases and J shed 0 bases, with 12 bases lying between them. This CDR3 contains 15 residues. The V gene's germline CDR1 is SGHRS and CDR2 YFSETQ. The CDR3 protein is CASRSTAASGNTIYF. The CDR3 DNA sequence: TGCGCCAGCAGATCAACAGCAGCCTCTGGAAACACCATATATTTT.

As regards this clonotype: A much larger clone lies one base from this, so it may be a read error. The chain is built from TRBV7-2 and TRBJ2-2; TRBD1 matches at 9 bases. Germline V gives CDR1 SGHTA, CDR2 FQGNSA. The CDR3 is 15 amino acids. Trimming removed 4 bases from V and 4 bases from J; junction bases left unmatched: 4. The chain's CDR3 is CASSSGTGSTGELFF. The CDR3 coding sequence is TGTGCCAGCAGCTCCGGGACAGGGAGCACCGGGGAGCTGTTTTTT. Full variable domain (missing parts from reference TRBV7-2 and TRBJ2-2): GAGVSQSPSNKVTEKGKDVELRCDPISGHTALYWYRQSLGQGLEFLIYFQGNSAPDKSGLPSDRFSAERTGGSVSTLTIQRTQQEDSAVYLCASSSGTGSTGELFFGEGSRLTVL.

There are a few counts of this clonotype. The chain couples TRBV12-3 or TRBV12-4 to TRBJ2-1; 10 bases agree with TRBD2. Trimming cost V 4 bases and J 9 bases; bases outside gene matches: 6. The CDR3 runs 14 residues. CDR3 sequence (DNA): TGTGCCAGCAGTTCAGCGGGGGGGCGCGCTGAGCAGTTCTTC. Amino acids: CASSSAGGRAEQFF.

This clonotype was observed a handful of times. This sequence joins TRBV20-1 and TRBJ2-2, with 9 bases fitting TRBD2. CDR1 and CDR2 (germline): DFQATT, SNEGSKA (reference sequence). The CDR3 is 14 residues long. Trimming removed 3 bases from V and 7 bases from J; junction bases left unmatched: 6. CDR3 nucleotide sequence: TGCAGTGCTAGTCCTAGCGGGAAGGGCGGGGAGCTGTTTTTT. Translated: CSASPSGKGGELFF.

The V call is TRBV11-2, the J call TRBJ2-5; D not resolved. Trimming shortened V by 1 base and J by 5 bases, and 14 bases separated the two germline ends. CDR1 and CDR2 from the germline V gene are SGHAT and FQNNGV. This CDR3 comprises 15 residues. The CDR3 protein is CASSLAQAVRETQYF. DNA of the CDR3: TGTGCCAGCAGCTTAGCTCAGGCCGTCCGGGAGACCCAGTACTTC.